This is a list of T cell receptor beta chains from one sample in a study of technical replicates of blood from a handful of donors. The assay was immunoSEQ multiplex PCR, and TCRdb's table has in-frame clones only and misses some. The sample records some 80,000 clones, 95% to 98% being singletons. The sequenced sample consisted of T cells isolated from PBMCs. These receptors were collected from a human donor in good health. CDR3s include the opening cysteine and the closing phenylalanine or tryptophan. D genes are given only for firm matches. A clone size is listed for some rows: how often the clone was seen (once, few, many), or a class if it is expanded.

TGTGCCTGGAGTCGGGACAGCTTAGTGGAGACCCAGTACTTC | CAWSRDSLVETQYF | TRBJ2-5 | NA | TRBV30 | TRBD1
TGTGCCGGAAAGAGCGCAACTAATGAAAAACTGTTTTTT | CAGKSATNEKLFF | TRBJ1-4 | NA | TRBV28 | NA
TGTGCCAGCAGCTTAAGTGGGGCAAGGGTCTATGGCTACACCTTC | CASSLSGARVYGYTF | TRBJ1-2 | NA | TRBV5-6 | NA
TGTGCCAGCAGTTCCCCCGGGACAGGGGTCTTCTCGGGGGACGGGGAGCTGTTTTTT | CASSSPGTGVFSGDGELFF | TRBJ2-2 | NA | TRBV27 | TRBD1
TGCAGCGTACAGGGGAATAACTATGGCTACACCTTC | CSVQGNNYGYTF | TRBJ1-2 | NA | TRBV29-1 | TRBD1
TGTGCCAGCAGCTCGGACAGGTCTCATGAGCAGTTCTTC | CASSSDRSHEQFF | TRBJ2-1 | NA | TRBV7-3 | TRBD1
TGTGCCAGCAGTGAAATTAGTAATGAGCAGTTCTTC | CASSEISNEQFF | TRBJ2-1 | NA | TRBV25-1 | NA
TGTGCCAGCAGCTTGGCAGACTCGGGCTATGGCTACACCTTC | CASSLADSGYGYTF | TRBJ1-2 | NA | TRBV7-9 | NA
TGTGCCAGCAGCATTGGACAGACAGACTACGAGCAGTACTTC | CASSIGQTDYEQYF | TRBJ2-7 | NA | TRBV9 | NA
TGCGCCAGCACTCGGGGGAAGGGGCAGTACTTC | CASTRGKGQYF | TRBJ2-7 | once | TRBV5-1 | NA
TGTGCCAGTACCAATTCGGAGAGGAATGAGCAGTTCTTC | CASTNSERNEQFF | TRBJ2-1 | NA | TRBV19 | NA
TGTGCCAGCAGTGAGCTGATTAGTGGCACCGGGGAGCTGTTTTTT | CASSELISGTGELFF | TRBJ2-2 | NA | TRBV6-1 | NA
TGTGCCAGCAGAGCCGGGACAGCTCTTTCGCCCCAGCATTTT | CASRAGTALSPQHF | TRBJ1-5 | NA | TRBV6-6 | TRBD1
TGTGCCAGCAGTGAAGCTCGACAGGGCGAGCAGTACTTC | CASSEARQGEQYF | TRBJ2-7 | NA | TRBV6-1 | TRBD1
TGTGCCTCCACCCTCCTAAGCGGGGAGACCCAGTACTTC | CASTLLSGETQYF | TRBJ2-5 | NA | TRBV30 | NA
TGCAGCGTAGGGACAGGGGGTCGGGAAGCTTTCTTT | CSVGTGGREAFF | TRBJ1-1 | few | TRBV29-1 | TRBD1
TGTGCCAGCAGCGGGGCAGGGGGCCTGGTGACAGATACGCAGTATTTT | CASSGAGGLVTDTQYF | TRBJ2-3 | NA | TRBV9 | TRBD1
TGTGCCAGCAGTCCGATAGGACAGGGAGGGGAGACCCAGTACTTC | CASSPIGQGGETQYF | TRBJ2-5 | NA | TRBV6-1 | NA
TGCGCCAGCAGCTTGGCACAGGGAACTAATGAAAAACTGTTTTTT | CASSLAQGTNEKLFF | TRBJ1-4 | NA | TRBV5-1 | NA
TGTGCCAGCAGTTTGCCGGGACTGACGACCGGGGAGCTGTTTTTT | CASSLPGLTTGELFF | TRBJ2-2 | NA | TRBV27 | NA
TGTGCCAGTCGCCAGAACTATGGCTACACCTTC | CASRQNYGYTF | TRBJ1-2 | once | TRBV19 | NA
TGCGCCAGCAGCCAGGCCGGGACAGGGTTCTATGGCTACACCTTC | CASSQAGTGFYGYTF | TRBJ1-2 | once | TRBV4-3 | TRBD1
TGTGCCAGCAGCCAAGTCACCGGACAGGGGGCTGGCTACACCTTC | CASSQVTGQGAGYTF | TRBJ1-2 | NA | TRBV4-2 | TRBD1
TGTGCCAGCAGCTTATCAACAGGGTATGAAGGCTACACCTTC | CASSLSTGYEGYTF | TRBJ1-2 | NA | TRBV7-9 | NA
TGTGCCAGCAGGGCGACATTTACAGAAACCTATGGCTACACCTTC | CASRATFTETYGYTF | TRBJ1-2 | NA | TRBV6-1 | NA
TGTGCCAGCAGTTCTCGGACAGAGGACGACGAGCAGTACTTC | CASSSRTEDDEQYF | TRBJ2-7 | NA | TRBV11-2 | NA
TGTGCCAGCAGTTTAGCGGGAAACACTGAAGCTTTCTTT | CASSLAGNTEAFF | TRBJ1-1 | once | TRBV27 | NA
TGTGCCAGCAGTTCCACCGGGACTAACTATGGCTACACCTTC | CASSSTGTNYGYTF | TRBJ1-2 | NA | TRBV6-5 | NA